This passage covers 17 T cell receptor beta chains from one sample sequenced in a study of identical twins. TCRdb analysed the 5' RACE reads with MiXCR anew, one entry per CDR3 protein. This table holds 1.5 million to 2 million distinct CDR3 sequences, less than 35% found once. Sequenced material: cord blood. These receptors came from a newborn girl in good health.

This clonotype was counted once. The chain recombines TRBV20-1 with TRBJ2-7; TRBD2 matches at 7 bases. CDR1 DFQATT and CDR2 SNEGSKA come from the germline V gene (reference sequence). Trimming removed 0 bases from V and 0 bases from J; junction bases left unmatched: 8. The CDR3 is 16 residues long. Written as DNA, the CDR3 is TGCAGTGCTAGAGATCCCCCGCGGGGGAGCTCCTACGAGCAGTACTTC. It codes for CSARDPPRGSSYEQYF.

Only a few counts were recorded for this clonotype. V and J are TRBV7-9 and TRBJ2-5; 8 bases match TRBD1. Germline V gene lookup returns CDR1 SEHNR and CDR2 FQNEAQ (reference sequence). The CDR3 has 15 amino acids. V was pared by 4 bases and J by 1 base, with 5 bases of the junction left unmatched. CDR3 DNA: TGTGCCAGCAGCTCTACTGGACAGGGCCAAGAGACCCAGTACTTC. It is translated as CASSSTGQGQETQYF.

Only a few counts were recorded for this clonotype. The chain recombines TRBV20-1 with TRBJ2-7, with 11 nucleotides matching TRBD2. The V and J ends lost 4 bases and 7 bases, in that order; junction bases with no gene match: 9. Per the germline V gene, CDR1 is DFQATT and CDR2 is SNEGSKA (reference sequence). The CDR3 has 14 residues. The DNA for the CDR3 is TGCAGTGCTACTAGCGGGAGGACCTACAATGAGCAGTACTTC. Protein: CSATSGRTYNEQYF.

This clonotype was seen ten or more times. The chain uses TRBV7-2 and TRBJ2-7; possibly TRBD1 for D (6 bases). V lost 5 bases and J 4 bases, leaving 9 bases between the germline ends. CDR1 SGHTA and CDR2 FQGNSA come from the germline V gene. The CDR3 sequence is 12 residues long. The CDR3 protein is CASSVQGYEQYF. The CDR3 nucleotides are TGTGCCAGCAGCGTACAGGGTTACGAGCAGTACTTC.

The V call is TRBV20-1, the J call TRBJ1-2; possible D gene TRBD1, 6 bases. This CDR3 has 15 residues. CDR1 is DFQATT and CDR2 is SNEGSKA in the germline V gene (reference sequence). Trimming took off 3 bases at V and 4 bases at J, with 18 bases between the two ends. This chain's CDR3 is CSARTAKQGLYGYTF. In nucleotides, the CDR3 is TGCAGTGCTAGGACCGCTAAACAGGGCCTCTATGGCTACACCTTC.

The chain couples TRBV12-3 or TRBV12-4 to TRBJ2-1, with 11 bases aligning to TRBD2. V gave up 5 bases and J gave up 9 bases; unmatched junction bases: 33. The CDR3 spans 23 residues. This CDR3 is CASSTSGGPKYNEPNGLWGEQFF. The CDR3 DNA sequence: TGTGCCAGCAGTACTAGCGGGGGCCCCAAGTACAATGAGCCCAATGGGTTGTGGGGTGAGCAGTTCTTC.

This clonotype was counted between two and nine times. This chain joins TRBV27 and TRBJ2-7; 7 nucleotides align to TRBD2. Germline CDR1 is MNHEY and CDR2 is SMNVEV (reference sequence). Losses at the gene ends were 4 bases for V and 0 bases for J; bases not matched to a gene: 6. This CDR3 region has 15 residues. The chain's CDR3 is CASSSVGGSSYEQYF. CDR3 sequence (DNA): TGTGCCAGCAGTTCCGTGGGCGGGAGCTCCTACGAGCAGTACTTC.

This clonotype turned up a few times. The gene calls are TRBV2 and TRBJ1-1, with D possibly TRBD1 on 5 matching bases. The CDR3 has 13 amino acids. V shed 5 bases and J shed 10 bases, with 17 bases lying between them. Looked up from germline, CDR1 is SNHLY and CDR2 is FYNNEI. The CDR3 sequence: CASSRPGRRAAFF. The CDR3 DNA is TGTGCCAGCAGTCGCCCGGGACGGCGCGCAGCTTTCTTT.

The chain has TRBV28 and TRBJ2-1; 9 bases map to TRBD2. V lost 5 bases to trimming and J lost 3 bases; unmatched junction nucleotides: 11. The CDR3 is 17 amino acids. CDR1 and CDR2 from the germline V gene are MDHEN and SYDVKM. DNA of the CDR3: TGTGCCAGCAGTCTTAGATTCAGCGGGGGGCTCTACAATGAGCAGTTCTTC. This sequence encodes CASSLRFSGGLYNEQFF.

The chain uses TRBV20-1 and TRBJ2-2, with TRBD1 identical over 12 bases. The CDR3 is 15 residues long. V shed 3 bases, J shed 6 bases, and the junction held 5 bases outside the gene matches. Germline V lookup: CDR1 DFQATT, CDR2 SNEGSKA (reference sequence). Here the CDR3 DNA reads TGCAGTGCTAGGGGACAGGGGGCGCCGGCCGGGGAGCTGTTTTTT. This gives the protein CSARGQGAPAGELFF.

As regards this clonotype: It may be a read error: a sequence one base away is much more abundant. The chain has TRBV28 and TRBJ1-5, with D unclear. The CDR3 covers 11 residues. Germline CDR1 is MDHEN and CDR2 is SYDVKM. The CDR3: CASRSNQPRHF. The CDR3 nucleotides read TGTGCCAGCAGGAGCAATCAGCCCCGGCATTTT. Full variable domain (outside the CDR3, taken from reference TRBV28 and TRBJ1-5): DVKVTQSSRYLVKRTGEKVFLECVQDMDHENMFWYRQDPGLGLRLIYFSYDVKMKEKGDIPEGYSVSREKKERFSLILESASTNQTSMYLCASRSNQPRHFGDGTRLSIL.

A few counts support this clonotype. As DNA, the CDR3 is TGTGCCAGCAGCTTAGACCCAGGATTAGCCAAAAACATTCAGTACTTC. Translating it yields CASSLDPGLAKNIQYF. J is TRBJ2-4 and V is TRBV7-8; D not certain. V was pared by 1 base and J by 0 bases, with 10 bases between. This CDR3 spans 16 amino acids. The germline V gene encodes CDR1 SGHVS and CDR2 FQNEAQ.

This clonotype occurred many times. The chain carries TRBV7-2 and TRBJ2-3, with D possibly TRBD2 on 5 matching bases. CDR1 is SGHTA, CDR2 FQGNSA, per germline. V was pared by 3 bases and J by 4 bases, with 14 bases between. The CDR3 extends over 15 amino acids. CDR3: CASSLMGSLADTQYF. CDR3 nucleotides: TGTGCCAGCAGCTTGATGGGGAGTTTGGCAGATACGCAGTATTTT.

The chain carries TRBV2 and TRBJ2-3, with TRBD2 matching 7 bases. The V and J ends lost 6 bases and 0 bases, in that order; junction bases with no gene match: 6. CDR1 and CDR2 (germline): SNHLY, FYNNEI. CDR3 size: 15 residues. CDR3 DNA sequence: TGTGCCAGCAGCGATAGCGGGCTCAGCACAGATACGCAGTATTTT. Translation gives CASSDSGLSTDTQYF. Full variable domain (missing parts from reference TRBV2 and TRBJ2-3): EPEVTQTPSHQVTQMGQEVILRCVPISNHLYFYWYRQILGQKVEFLVSFYNNEISEKSEIFDDQFSVERPDGSNFTLKIRSTKLEDSAMYFCASSDSGLSTDTQYFGPGTRLTVL.

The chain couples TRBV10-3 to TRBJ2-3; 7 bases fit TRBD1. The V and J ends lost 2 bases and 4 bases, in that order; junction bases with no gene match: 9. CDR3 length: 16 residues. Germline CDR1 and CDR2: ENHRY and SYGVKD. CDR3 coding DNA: TGTGCCATCAGTGAGACGATTGTTACAGGGGCAGATACGCAGTATTTT. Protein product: CAISETIVTGADTQYF.

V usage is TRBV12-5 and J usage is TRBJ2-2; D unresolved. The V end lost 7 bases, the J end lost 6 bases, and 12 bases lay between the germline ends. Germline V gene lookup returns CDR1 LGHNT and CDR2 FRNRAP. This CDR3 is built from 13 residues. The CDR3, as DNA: TGTGCTAGTGCTCATACCCCATCCGGGGAGCTGTTTTTT. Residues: CASAHTPSGELFF.

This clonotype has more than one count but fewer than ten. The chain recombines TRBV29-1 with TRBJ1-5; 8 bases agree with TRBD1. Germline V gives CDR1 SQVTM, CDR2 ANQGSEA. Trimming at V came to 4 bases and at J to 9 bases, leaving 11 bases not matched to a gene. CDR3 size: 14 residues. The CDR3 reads CSVADRVPSWPQHF. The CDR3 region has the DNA TGCAGCGTTGCGGACAGGGTACCCTCCTGGCCCCAGCATTTT.